This TCR beta chain derives from a study of T cells in Graves' hyperthyroidism and ophthalmopathy. Findings and caveats of the study: The model predicted ophthalmopathy a median approximately six months before onset. Also found in blood were most expanded thyroid clonotypes above 0.001.

Amplification of TCR beta CDR3 regions was performed using RNA transcripts as template. Researchers ran a first-round RT-PCR on the TCR CDR3 using the HTBI primer set. TCRdb reanalysed the multiplex PCR reads using MiXCR and keeps one entry per CDR3 protein. There are 800,000 or so distinct CDR3 sequences in the sample; more than 30% occur only once, and over 8% lies in the top ten. This clonotype was recorded many times. The antigen remains undetermined. The CDR3 runs 15 residues. V lost 5 bases to trimming and J lost 2 bases; unmatched junction nucleotides: 9. The V gene's germline CDR1 is SGHTA and CDR2 FQGNSA.

The chain employs TRBV7-2 and TRBJ2-7, with 7 bases aligning to TRBD1. Sequenced input: blood. The TCR originated in a man younger than 30 with Graves' hyperthyroidism. In DNA form, the CDR3 reads TGTGCCAGCAGCCAGGAGACAGGGATAACCTACGAGCAGTACTTC. The encoded protein is CASSQETGITYEQYF.